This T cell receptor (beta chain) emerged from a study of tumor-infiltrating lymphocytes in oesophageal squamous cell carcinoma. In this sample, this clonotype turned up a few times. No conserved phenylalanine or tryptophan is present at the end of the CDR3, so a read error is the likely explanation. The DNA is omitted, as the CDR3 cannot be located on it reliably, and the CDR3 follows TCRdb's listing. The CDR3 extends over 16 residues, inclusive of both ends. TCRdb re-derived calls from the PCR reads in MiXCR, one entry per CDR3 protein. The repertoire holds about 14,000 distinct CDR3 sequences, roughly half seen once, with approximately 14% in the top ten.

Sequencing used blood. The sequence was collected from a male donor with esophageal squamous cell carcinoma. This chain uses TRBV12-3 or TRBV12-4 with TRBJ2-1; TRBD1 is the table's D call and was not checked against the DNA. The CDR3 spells CASSSETGNYGYTFGS.